The 30 T cell receptor beta chains below all came from one sample that was sequenced in a study of T cell changes during pregnancy in multiple sclerosis. Libraries were prepared by immunoSEQ multiplex PCR; TCRdb keeps only in-frame clonotypes and omits some of them. The profile shows 60,000 to 65,000 clones, just under 95% of them singletons. This specimen was peripheral blood, taken in the second trimester of pregnancy. The receptors here all came from a female donor with multiple sclerosis, enrolled in a pregnancy study.

The rearrangement joins TRBV12-5 to TRBJ2-7; 10 nucleotides align to TRBD2. The V and J ends lost 1 base and 3 bases, in that order; junction bases with no gene match: 9. Germline V gives CDR1 LGHNT, CDR2 FRNRAP. CDR3 length: 17 amino acids. CDR3 sequence: CASGLDPLAGEYYEQYF. The CDR3 DNA follows: TGTGCTAGTGGTTTGGACCCCCTAGCGGGAGAGTACTACGAGCAGTACTTC.

The chain carries TRBV5-1 and TRBJ2-7; D gene ambiguous. CDR3 length: 13 residues. Germline lookup yields CDR1 SGHRS and CDR2 YFSETQ. Trimming pared 0 bases from V and 4 bases from J, leaving 8 bases between. This CDR3 reads CASSLGGVYEQYF. The CDR3 DNA reads TGCGCCAGCAGCTTGGGTGGAGTATACGAGCAGTACTTC.

Remarks on this clone: One end of the junction varies from germline; a read error may be responsible. The chain recombines TRBV6-5 with TRBJ2-1; TRBD2 matches at 8 bases. The CDR3 covers 12 residues. CDR1 is MNHEY and CDR2 is SVGAGI in the germline V gene. CDR3 amino acids: CASSLSGTSIIF. DNA of the CDR3: TGTGCCAGCAGTCTATCCGGGACTAGTATAATCTTC.

V is TRBV27 and J is TRBJ1-1, with TRBD1 identical over 9 bases. CDR3 length equals 13 residues. V trimming: 10 bases; J trimming: 3 bases; junction bases outside the gene matches: 6. Germline V gene data show CDR1 as MNHEY and CDR2 as SMNVEV (reference sequence). The CDR3 DNA sequence: TGTGCCACCGCGGACAGGGGACACACTGAAGCTTTCTTT. This gives the protein CATADRGHTEAFF.

The chain has TRBV19 and TRBJ1-1, with 7 positions matching TRBD1. J gave up 7 bases and V 6 bases, and 17 bases lay outside the gene matches. Germline-derived CDR1 and CDR2 are LNHDA and SQIVND (reference sequence). The CDR3 contains 16 residues. The DNA of the CDR3 is TGTGCCAGTAGGGGTGGAAGGGGGCAAGGTTTTGGTGAAGCTTTCTTT. Protein product: CASRGGRGQGFGEAFF.

This chain joins TRBV27 and TRBJ2-5; 9 bases align to TRBD2. The CDR3 is made up of 15 amino acids. CDR1 MNHEY and CDR2 SMNVEV come from the germline V gene (reference sequence). The V gene end was trimmed by 2 bases and the J gene end by 0 bases; junction bases not matched to a gene: 1. The CDR3 region is CASSLRLADQETQYF. CDR3 DNA sequence: TGTGCCAGCAGTTTACGACTAGCGGACCAAGAGACCCAGTACTTC.

The chain employs TRBV6-6 and TRBJ2-3, with 9 bases identical to TRBD1. Germline V gene sequence: CDR1 MNHNY, CDR2 SVGAGI (reference sequence). Trimming at V came to 2 bases and at J to 4 bases, leaving 7 bases not matched to a gene. The CDR3 has 16 amino acids. The CDR3: CASSYRTGDVSDTQYF. CDR3 sequence (DNA): TGTGCCAGCAGTTACCGGACAGGGGATGTTTCAGATACGCAGTATTTT.

The chain has TRBV10-2 and TRBJ1-5, with a possible D match to TRBD1 (5 bases). Germline loops: CDR1 WSHSY, CDR2 SAAADI. This CDR3 contains 14 residues. Deletions cut 6 bases from V and 1 base from J, with 10 bases between. The CDR3 sequence is CASRQGSSNQPQHF. CDR3 bases: TGCGCCAGCAGGCAGGGTAGCAGCAATCAGCCCCAGCATTTT.

V and J are TRBV2 and TRBJ2-7, with 8 bases fitting TRBD1. Germline values: CDR1 SNHLY, CDR2 FYNNEI. V lost 8 bases and J lost 2; bases outside the gene matches: 8. The CDR3 covers 14 residues. The CDR3 loop reads CASVAGTGTYEQYF. CDR3 nucleotides: TGTGCCAGCGTCGCCGGGACAGGAACCTACGAGCAGTACTTC.

This chain joins TRBV7-8 and TRBJ1-5, with D uncertain. V gave up 0 bases and J gave up 0 bases, with 12 bases separating them. CDR1 is SGHVS, CDR2 FQNEAQ, per germline. This CDR3 region has 17 residues. This CDR3 is CASSLAPWETSNQPQHF. Written as DNA, the CDR3 is TGTGCCAGCAGCTTAGCGCCTTGGGAGACTAGCAATCAGCCCCAGCATTTT. Full variable domain (outside the CDR3, taken from reference TRBV7-8 and TRBJ1-5): GAGVSQSPRYKVAKRGQDVALRCDPISGHVSLFWYQQALGQGPEFLTYFQNEAQLDKSGLPSDRFFAERPEGSVSTLKIQRTQQEDSAVYLCASSLAPWETSNQPQHFGDGTRLSIL.

V and J are TRBV7-9 and TRBJ1-3, with 9 positions matching TRBD1. Germline V gene sequence: CDR1 SEHNR, CDR2 FQNEAQ (reference sequence). V lost 2 bases and J lost 4; bases outside the gene matches: 9. The CDR3 length is 17 residues. The DNA for the CDR3 is TGTGCCAGCAGCTTATCCGGGACAGGGAGATCCGGAAACACCATATATTTT. This codes for CASSLSGTGRSGNTIYF. Using reference TRBV7-9 and TRBJ1-3 for the parts outside the CDR3, the full variable domain is DTGVSQNPRHKITKRGQNVTFRCDPISEHNRLYWYRQTLGQGPEFLTYFQNEAQLEKSRLLSDRFSAERPKGSFSTLEIQRTEQGDSAMYLCASSLSGTGRSGNTIYFGEGSWLTVV.

This clone was seen once. This chain links TRBV28 with TRBJ2-4; 14 bases map to TRBD2. The germline CDR1 and CDR2 sequences are MDHEN and SYDVKM. This CDR3 is 18 amino acids long. V dropped 5 bases and J dropped 0; count of bases not matched to a gene: 6. As DNA, the CDR3 is TGTGCCAGCAGTATGGGACTAGCGGGGGACCTAGCCAAAAACATTCAGTACTTC. It yields the protein CASSMGLAGDLAKNIQYF.

This chain uses TRBV29-1 with TRBJ1-3; 9 nucleotides match TRBD1. This CDR3 is built from 16 residues. The J segment lost 0 bases and the V segment lost 6 bases, leaving 9 bases of the junction unmatched. Germline V gene sequence: CDR1 SQVTM, CDR2 ANQGSEA. CDR3 DNA: TGCAGCGTATCATCCCGGGACAGGGACTCTGGAAACACCATATATTTT. This translates into CSVSSRDRDSGNTIYF.

V usage is TRBV11-2 and J usage is TRBJ2-1; possibly TRBD1 for D (6 bases). Trimming removed 5 bases from V and 6 bases from J, with 17 bases in between. The CDR3 is 15 residues long. CDR1 and CDR2 from the germline V gene are SGHAT and FQNNGV. In DNA form, the CDR3 reads TGTGCCAGCAGCCGAGGGACACTACCTGGCAATGAGCAGTTCTTC. Translating it yields CASSRGTLPGNEQFF.

V and J are TRBV6-1 and TRBJ2-1; tentatively, D is TRBD2 (7 bases). This CDR3 has 15 amino acids. Germline CDR1 reads MNHNS; CDR2 reads SASEGT. V dropped 2 bases and J dropped 8 bases, with 16 bases sitting between them. The DNA of the CDR3 is TGTGCCAGCAGTGAATGGAAAGGGGGAGGGTATGAGCAGTTCTTC. Translating it yields CASSEWKGGGYEQFF.

The V and J genes are TRBV5-1 and TRBJ2-2, with TRBD2 matching over 12 bases. The V and J ends lost 3 bases and 4 bases, in that order; junction bases with no gene match: 4. The CDR3 length is 16 residues. Germline assignment: CDR1 SGHRS and CDR2 YFSETQ. The chain's CDR3 is CASSSTSGRITGELFF. The DNA of the CDR3 is TGCGCCAGCAGCTCGACTAGCGGGAGAATCACCGGGGAGCTGTTTTTT.

The V and J genes are TRBV30 and TRBJ1-1, with unresolved D. The CDR3 loop spans 13 amino acids. Germline CDR1 reads GTSNPN; CDR2 reads SVGIG (reference sequence). V lost 1 base and J 8 bases, leaving 14 bases between the germline ends. CDR3 sequence reads: CAWSANSAGEAFF. The CDR3 DNA is TGTGCCTGGAGTGCAAATAGCGCGGGGGAAGCTTTCTTT.

The chain has TRBV19 and TRBJ1-1; 7 bases are a match to TRBD1. The J segment lost 8 bases and the V segment lost 4 bases, leaving 10 bases of the junction unmatched. The germline V gene has CDR1 LNHDA and CDR2 SQIVND (reference sequence). CDR3 length: 14 amino acids. CDR3 coding DNA: TGTGCCAGTAGTACCCGGACAGGTCAACCCGAAGCTTTCTTT. Protein sequence: CASSTRTGQPEAFF.

This clone has only a few counts. The chain uses TRBV5-1 and TRBJ2-7; TRBD2 aligns across 14 bases. Unmatched junction bases numbered 6, after V lost 3 bases and J lost 1 base. The CDR3 loop spans 17 amino acids. Germline V gene lookup returns CDR1 SGHRS and CDR2 YFSETQ. Here the CDR3 DNA reads TGCGCCAGCAGCTCGGGACTAGCGGGAGTGTGGTCCTACGAGCAGTACTTC. This codes for CASSSGLAGVWSYEQYF.

V is TRBV18 and J is TRBJ2-7, with 10 nucleotides matching TRBD1. Germline V gives CDR1 KGHSH, CDR2 LQKENI. Trimming removed 3 bases from V and 3 bases from J; junction bases left unmatched: 2. The CDR3 length is 14 residues. In nucleotides, the CDR3 is TGTGCCAGCTCACCTCGGACAGGGGGCTACGAGCAGTACTTC. Its protein is CASSPRTGGYEQYF.

This sequence joins TRBV14 and TRBJ2-7; tentatively, D is TRBD2 (6 bases). V was pared by 1 base and J by 3 bases, with 16 bases between. This CDR3 has 16 residues. CDR1 is SGHDN, CDR2 FVKESK, per germline. The CDR3 spells CASSQGGLLGGYEQYF. The CDR3 region has the DNA TGTGCCAGCAGCCAAGGAGGACTCCTCGGGGGCTACGAGCAGTACTTC.

The chain employs TRBV29-1 and TRBJ2-1; D might be TRBD1 (6 bases). Germline CDR1 SQVTM, CDR2 ANQGSEA. Between the trimmed V and J ends, which lost 7 bases and 4 bases, there was a span of 14 bases. The CDR3 contains 13 residues. CDR3 sequence reads: CSAEDSPYNEQFF. The CDR3 DNA reads TGCAGCGCCGAGGACAGTCCATACAATGAGCAGTTCTTC.

The V call is TRBV9, the J call TRBJ1-1; possibly TRBD1 for D (5 bases). The V gene lost 3 bases and the J gene lost 3 bases, with 15 bases spanning the gap. The germline CDR1 and CDR2 sequences are SGDLS and YYNGEE. This CDR3 has 15 amino acids. DNA of the CDR3: TGTGCCAGCAGCGCCCCGGACAAAGGGGACACTGAAGCTTTCTTT. It is translated as CASSAPDKGDTEAFF.

The J gene is TRBJ1-1, the V gene TRBV29-1; 7 positions agree with TRBD1. This CDR3 contains 12 residues. Germline CDR1 and CDR2: SQVTM and ANQGSEA. V shed 7 bases, J shed 1 base, and the junction held 3 bases outside the gene matches. CDR3 in DNA: TGCAGCGCAAACAGGGGGAACACTGAAGCTTTCTTT. Protein product: CSANRGNTEAFF.

This clone was counted once. This chain connects TRBV5-4 to TRBJ2-3, with TRBD1 identical over 8 bases. CDR1 SGHNT and CDR2 YYREEE come from the germline V gene (reference sequence). The CDR3 has 15 residues. The junction had 6 bases not matched to a gene; V was cut back by 4 bases and J by 2 bases. CDR3 in DNA: TGTGCCAGCAGCGGGCCGGGACAGGTCACAGATACGCAGTATTTT. Translation gives CASSGPGQVTDTQYF.

The chain is built from TRBV10-1 and TRBJ2-7, with 9 bases that match TRBD2. The CDR3 extends over 15 amino acids. After removal of 6 bases from V and 1 base from J, the junction contained 7 bases not matched to a gene. Germline CDR1 is WNHNN and CDR2 is SYGVQD (reference sequence). CDR3 coding DNA: TGCGCCAGCAGCAACCTAGCGGGATCTTCCTACGAGCAGTACTTC. Its protein product is CASSNLAGSSYEQYF.

The V gene is TRBV5-1, the J gene TRBJ2-7; D remains unclear. The germline gives CDR1 SGHRS, CDR2 YFSETQ. CDR3 length: 13 residues. With 1 base removed from V and 3 bases from J, the gap between germline ends came to 8 bases. CDR3 nucleotides: TGCGCCAGCAGCTTGTACAGCATCTACGAGCAGTACTTC. It translates to CASSLYSIYEQYF.

This clone was recorded at least ten times. This sequence joins TRBV6-5 and TRBJ2-5, with D perhaps matching TRBD2 (6 bases). CDR3 length: 13 amino acids. CDR1 and CDR2 from the germline V gene are MNHEY and SVGAGI. V was clipped by 6 bases and J by 7 bases, with 15 bases between them. In DNA form, the CDR3 reads TGTGCCAGCAGCAAGGGACCGGAGGGGACCCAGTACTTC. It codes for CASSKGPEGTQYF.

V and J are TRBV30 and TRBJ1-2; D is unclear. The V end was cut by 1 base, the J end by 2 bases, with 8 bases between. The CDR3 spans 13 residues. Germline CDR1 is GTSNPN and CDR2 is SVGIG (reference sequence). The DNA of the CDR3 is TGTGCCTGGAGTGAGAGGTCAAACTATGGCTACACCTTC. Its protein is CAWSERSNYGYTF.

The rearrangement uses TRBV7-9 and TRBJ2-7; 9 bases are a match to TRBD1. The CDR3 consists of 15 residues. J was trimmed by 0 bases and V by 5 bases; bases with no gene match: 5. The germline V gene encodes CDR1 SEHNR and CDR2 FQNEAQ (reference sequence). For the CDR3, the DNA is TGTGCCAGCAGCCTACAGGGGGCCCACTCCTACGAGCAGTACTTC. The encoded protein is CASSLQGAHSYEQYF.